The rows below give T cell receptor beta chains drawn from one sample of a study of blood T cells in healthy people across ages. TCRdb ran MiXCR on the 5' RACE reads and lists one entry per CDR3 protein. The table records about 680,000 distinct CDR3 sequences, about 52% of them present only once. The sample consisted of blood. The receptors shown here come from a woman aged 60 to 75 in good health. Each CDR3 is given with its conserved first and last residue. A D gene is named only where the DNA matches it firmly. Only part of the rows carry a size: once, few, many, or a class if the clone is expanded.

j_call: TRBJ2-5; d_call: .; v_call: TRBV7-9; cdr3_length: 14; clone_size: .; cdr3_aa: CASIQNSIQETQYF; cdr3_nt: TGTGCCAGCATACAGAACAGCATCCAAGAGACCCAGTACTTC
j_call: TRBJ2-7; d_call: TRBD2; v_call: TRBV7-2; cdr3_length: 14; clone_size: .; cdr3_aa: CASSSTGTSNEQYF; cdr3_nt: TGTGCCAGCAGCTCGACCGGGACTAGCAACGAGCAGTACTTC
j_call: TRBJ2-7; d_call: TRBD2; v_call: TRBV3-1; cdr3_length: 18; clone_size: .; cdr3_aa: CASSPDLSGSSPSGEQYF; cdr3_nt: TGTGCCAGCAGCCCTGACCTTAGCGGGAGCTCCCCTAGTGGAGAGCAGTACTTC
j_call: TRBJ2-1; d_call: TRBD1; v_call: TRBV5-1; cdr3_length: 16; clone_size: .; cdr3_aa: CASSPGQGGGTSEQFF; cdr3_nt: TGCGCCAGCAGCCCCGGACAGGGGGGAGGTACAAGTGAGCAGTTCTTC
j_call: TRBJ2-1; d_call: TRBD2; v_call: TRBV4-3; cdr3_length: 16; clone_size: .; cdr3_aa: CASSQDGREGPNEQFF; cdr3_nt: TGCGCCAGCAGCCAAGATGGACGGGAGGGCCCAAATGAGCAGTTCTTC
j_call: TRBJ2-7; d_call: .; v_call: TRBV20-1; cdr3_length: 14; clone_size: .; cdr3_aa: CSARVDGSSYEQYF; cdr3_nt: TGCAGTGCTAGAGTAGATGGCAGCTCCTACGAGCAGTACTTC
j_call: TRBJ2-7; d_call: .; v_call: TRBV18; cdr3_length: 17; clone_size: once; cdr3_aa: CASSPREPNLSTYEQYF; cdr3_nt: TGTGCCAGCTCACCACGGGAACCGAATCTTTCGACCTACGAGCAGTACTTC
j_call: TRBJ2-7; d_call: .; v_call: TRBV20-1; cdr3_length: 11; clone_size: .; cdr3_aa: CSASGYYEQYF; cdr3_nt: TGCAGTGCTAGCGGATATTACGAGCAGTACTTC
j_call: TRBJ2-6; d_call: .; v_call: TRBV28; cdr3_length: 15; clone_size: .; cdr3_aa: CASRTTGTGANVLTF; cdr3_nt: TGTGCCAGCAGGACAACAGGCACTGGGGCCAACGTCCTGACTTTC
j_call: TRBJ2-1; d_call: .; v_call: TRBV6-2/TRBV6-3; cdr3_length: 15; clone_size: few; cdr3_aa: CASRPSGAGYNEQFF; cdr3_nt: TGTGCCAGCCGGCCCTCGGGAGCGGGCTACAATGAGCAGTTCTTC
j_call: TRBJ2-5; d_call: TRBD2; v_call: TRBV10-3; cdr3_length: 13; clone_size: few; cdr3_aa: CAIAGAGGETQYF; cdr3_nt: TGTGCCATCGCTGGTGCGGGAGGAGAGACCCAGTACTTC
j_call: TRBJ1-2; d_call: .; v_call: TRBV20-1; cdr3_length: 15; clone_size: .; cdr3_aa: CSARGRGEGQSGYTF; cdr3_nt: TGCAGTGCTAGAGGAAGGGGGGAGGGGCAATCGGGCTACACCTTC
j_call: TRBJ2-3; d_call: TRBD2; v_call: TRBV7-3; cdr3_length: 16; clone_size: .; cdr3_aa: CASSDPGLAGEDAQYF; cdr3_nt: TGTGCCAGCAGCGACCCGGGACTAGCGGGAGAGGATGCGCAGTATTTT
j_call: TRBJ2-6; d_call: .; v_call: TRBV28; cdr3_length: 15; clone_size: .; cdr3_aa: CASSNTGPGANVLTF; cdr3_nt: TGTGCCAGCAGCAACACAGGGCCTGGGGCCAACGTCCTGACTTTC
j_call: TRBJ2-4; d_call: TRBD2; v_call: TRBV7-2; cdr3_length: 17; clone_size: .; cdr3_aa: CASSPLRGGSRLDIQYF; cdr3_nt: TGTGCCAGCAGCCCGCTCCGAGGCGGGAGTCGTTTGGACATTCAGTACTTC
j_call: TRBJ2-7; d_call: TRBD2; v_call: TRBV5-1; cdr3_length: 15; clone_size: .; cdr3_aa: CASSSGTSNYYEQYF; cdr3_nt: TGCGCCAGCAGCTCCGGGACTAGCAACTACTACGAGCAGTACTTC
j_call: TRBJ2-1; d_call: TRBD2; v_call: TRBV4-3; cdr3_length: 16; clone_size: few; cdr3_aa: CASSPRTSGQNNEQFF; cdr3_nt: TGCGCCAGCAGCCCTCGGACTAGCGGACAAAACAATGAGCAGTTCTTC
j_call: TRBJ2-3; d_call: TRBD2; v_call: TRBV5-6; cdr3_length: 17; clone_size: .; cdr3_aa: CASSLGVAGGRTDTQYF; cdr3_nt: TGTGCCAGCAGCTTGGGAGTAGCGGGAGGTCGCACAGATACGCAGTATTTT
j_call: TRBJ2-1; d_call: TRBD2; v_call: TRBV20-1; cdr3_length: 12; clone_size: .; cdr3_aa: CRGLAGNDEQFF; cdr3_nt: TGCAGGGGACTAGCGGGAAACGATGAGCAGTTCTTC
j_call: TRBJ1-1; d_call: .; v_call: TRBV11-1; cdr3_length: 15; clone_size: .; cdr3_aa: CASSLQGSGDTEAFF; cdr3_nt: TGTGCCAGCAGCCTACAGGGCTCCGGGGACACTGAAGCTTTCTTT
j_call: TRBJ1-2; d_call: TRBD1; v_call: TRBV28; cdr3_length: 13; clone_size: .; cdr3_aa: CASRGQPNYGYTF; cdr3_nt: TGTGCCAGCAGGGGACAGCCTAACTATGGCTACACCTTC